Below are 17 T cell receptor beta chains sequenced from a single sample in a study of CD8 T cells in ankylosing spondylitis. General study findings and limits: Seven or eight highly homologous variants made up a TCR beta motif, and this motif appeared characteristic of ankylosing spondylitis blood.

MiXCR, run by TCRdb on the 5' RACE reads, gives a single entry per CDR3 protein. The sample consists of about 440,000 distinct CDR3 sequences, 17% of them appearing once. Their antigen targets remain unknown. The sequenced material came from blood, either unsorted or a sorted T cell fraction (not recorded which). The receptors derive from a male donor with ankylosing spondylitis.

The chain employs TRBV3-1 and TRBJ1-5; D is possibly TRBD1 (5 bases). The V gene's germline CDR1 is LGHDT and CDR2 YNNKEL (reference sequence). This CDR3 comprises 16 residues. V lost 4 bases to trimming and J lost 6 bases, with 19 bases between them. As DNA, the CDR3 is TGTGCCAGCAGCCGGGGGGATGCCCTTTTAGGTCAGCCCCAGCATTTT. Its translation: CASSRGDALLGQPQHF.

The chain employs TRBV7-9 and TRBJ2-1; D remains ambiguous. V was cut by 5 bases and J by 4 bases, with 12 bases left in between. Germline-derived CDR1 and CDR2 are SEHNR and FQNEAQ (reference sequence). This CDR3 comprises 14 residues. CDR3 sequence: CASSQSKPYNEQFF. CDR3 DNA sequence: TGTGCCAGCAGCCAATCCAAACCATACAATGAGCAGTTCTTC.

This clonotype appeared a few times. V gene TRBV6-1 combines with J gene TRBJ1-2; 7 bases are shared with TRBD1. Germline trimming cut 7 bases from V and 2 bases from J; bases unmatched to any gene: 13. There are 16 residues in the CDR3. Per the germline V gene, CDR1 is MNHNS and CDR2 is SASEGT. The CDR3, as DNA: TGTGCCAGCAAGACTACAGGGGCGCGGGGGAACTATGGCTACACCTTC. This encodes CASKTTGARGNYGYTF.

This clonotype was recorded a few times. V usage is TRBV9 and J usage is TRBJ2-3; no firm D call. The CDR3 runs 13 residues. Trimming removed 4 bases at V and 6 bases at J, with 12 bases between. Germline V gene sequence: CDR1 SGDLS, CDR2 YYNGEE. DNA for the CDR3: TGTGCCAGCAGCACCCGAGAAGGGGATACGCAGTATTTT. It is translated as CASSTREGDTQYF.

The chain combines TRBV7-9 with TRBJ2-1; 13 nucleotides line up with TRBD2. Germline values: CDR1 SEHNR, CDR2 FQNEAQ (reference sequence). The CDR3 loop spans 16 amino acids. Trimming cost V 4 bases and J 8 bases; bases outside gene matches: 8. CDR3 region: CASSWTSGSFGHEQFF. CDR3 nucleotide sequence: TGTGCCAGCAGCTGGACTAGCGGGAGTTTTGGGCATGAGCAGTTCTTC.

This clonotype came up many times. V is TRBV4-2 and J is TRBJ2-1; D is perhaps TRBD2 (6 bases). The germline gives CDR1 LGHNA, CDR2 YNFKEQ. The CDR3 has 18 residues. Trimming cost V 1 base and J 7 bases, with 23 bases left between them. DNA for the CDR3: TGTGCCAGCAGCCAAGTCCCTCTCATTTTTGGGAGGCCAAATGAGCAGTTCTTC. The encoded protein is CASSQVPLIFGRPNEQFF.

The gene calls are TRBV18 and TRBJ1-6; TRBD1 is a possible D gene (6 bases). Trimming removed 2 bases at V and 4 bases at J, with 15 bases between. The length of the CDR3 is 17 residues. The germline gives CDR1 KGHSH, CDR2 LQKENI. The CDR3 DNA reads TGTGCCAGCTCACCAACGGTACCTACAGGGTATAATTCACCCCTCCACTTT. Encoded protein: CASSPTVPTGYNSPLHF. The whole variable domain, remainder taken from reference TRBV18 and TRBJ1-6, is NAGVMQNPRHLVRRRGQEARLRCSPMKGHSHVYWYRQLPEEGLKFMVYLQKENIIDESGMPKERFSAEFPKEGPSILRIQQVVRGDSAAYFCASSPTVPTGYNSPLHFGNGTRLTVT.

CDR3 nucleotide sequence: TGTGCCAGCAGCCCCCGAGGGGGTTCCTACGAGCAGTACTTC. Protein sequence: CASSPRGGSYEQYF. The chain couples TRBV5-4 to TRBJ2-7; perhaps TRBD1 as D (6 bases). The CDR3 contains 14 residues. In germline, CDR1 is SGHNT, CDR2 YYREEE (reference sequence). Between the trimmed V and J ends, which lost 4 bases and 1 base, there was a span of 12 bases.

This clonotype was seen many times. The chain couples TRBV7-8 to TRBJ2-1, with TRBD2 as a possible D gene (6 bases). CDR1 is SGHVS, CDR2 FQNEAQ, per germline. The CDR3 extends over 18 amino acids. V gave up 4 bases and J gave up 0 bases, with 19 bases separating them. The CDR3 DNA sequence: TGTGCCAGCAGCTCAGCAAGTCGGGGGTCTAGCTCCTACAATGAGCAGTTCTTC. Translated: CASSSASRGSSSYNEQFF.

J is TRBJ2-2 and V is TRBV6-1; 9 bases fit TRBD1. Trimming removed 10 bases from V and 1 base from J; junction bases left unmatched: 10. CDR1 and CDR2 (germline): MNHNS, SASEGT. This CDR3 spans 16 amino acids. The CDR3 protein is CATRDREGKNTGELFF. CDR3 in DNA: TGTGCCACCCGGGACAGGGAAGGGAAGAACACCGGGGAGCTGTTTTTT.

This clonotype appeared a few times. A read error may account for a junction end that differs from germline. The chain employs TRBV5-1 and TRBJ2-5, with TRBD1 matching over 11 bases. Germline loops: CDR1 SGHRS, CDR2 YFSETQ. The CDR3 covers 15 residues. In DNA form, the CDR3 reads TGCGCCAGCAGATTGGGACAGGGGGTTGCGGAGACCCAGTACTTC. Residues: CASRLGQGVAETQYF.

This clonotype occurred many times. The chain employs TRBV12-3 or TRBV12-4 and TRBJ1-1; D unclear. The CDR3 length is 13 residues. The V gene lost 0 bases and the J gene lost 6 bases, with 8 bases spanning the gap. CDR3 amino acids: CASSLAEGSEAFF. The CDR3 DNA is TGTGCCAGCAGTTTAGCAGAAGGTTCTGAAGCTTTCTTT.

The chain has TRBV3-1 and TRBJ1-5; TRBD1 might be the D (5 bases). Germline CDR1 LGHDT, CDR2 YNNKEL (reference sequence). The CDR3 runs to 15 residues. V gave up 4 bases and J gave up 4 bases, with 14 bases separating them. The CDR3 DNA follows: TGTGCCAGCAGCCCCGGGGGGATAAGGAATCAGCCCCAGCATTTT. Its translation is CASSPGGIRNQPQHF.

The V gene is TRBV4-3, the J gene TRBJ2-7, with D perhaps TRBD1 or TRBD2 (6 bases each). Germline lookup yields CDR1 LGHNA and CDR2 YSLEER. Between the trimmed V and J ends, which lost 4 bases and 3 bases, there was a span of 10 bases. The CDR3 has 13 residues. This chain's CDR3 is CASSPRGDYEQYF. Written as DNA, the CDR3 is TGCGCCAGCAGCCCGAGGGGGGACTACGAGCAGTACTTC.

The J gene is TRBJ2-5, the V gene TRBV15; a possible D gene is TRBD1 (5 bases). The germline V gene encodes CDR1 LNHNV and CDR2 YYDKDF (reference sequence). V lost 4 bases to trimming and J lost 5 bases, with 20 bases between them. This CDR3 comprises 16 residues. CDR3 loop: CATSKWQKGADETQYF. The DNA for the CDR3 is TGTGCCACCAGCAAATGGCAGAAAGGGGCTGATGAGACCCAGTACTTC.

The chain's CDR3 is CASSEEPREAFF. The CDR3 coding sequence is TGTGCCAGCAGTGAAGAACCGCGGGAAGCTTTCTTT. The J gene is TRBJ1-1, the V gene TRBV6-1, with D unresolved. This CDR3 is 12 amino acids long. Trimming removed 1 base from V and 8 bases from J, with 8 bases in between. Germline V gene sequence: CDR1 MNHNS, CDR2 SASEGT.

This clonotype was counted only a few times. V is TRBV28 and J is TRBJ2-1, with a weak D call TRBD2 (5 bases). Germline V gene sequence: CDR1 MDHEN, CDR2 SYDVKM. Trimming pared 7 bases from V and 5 bases from J, leaving 15 bases between. The CDR3 runs to 14 residues. CDR3 coding DNA: TGTGCCAGCAATCTGGAGGCCGGAAACAATGAGCAGTTCTTC. Its protein is CASNLEAGNNEQFF.